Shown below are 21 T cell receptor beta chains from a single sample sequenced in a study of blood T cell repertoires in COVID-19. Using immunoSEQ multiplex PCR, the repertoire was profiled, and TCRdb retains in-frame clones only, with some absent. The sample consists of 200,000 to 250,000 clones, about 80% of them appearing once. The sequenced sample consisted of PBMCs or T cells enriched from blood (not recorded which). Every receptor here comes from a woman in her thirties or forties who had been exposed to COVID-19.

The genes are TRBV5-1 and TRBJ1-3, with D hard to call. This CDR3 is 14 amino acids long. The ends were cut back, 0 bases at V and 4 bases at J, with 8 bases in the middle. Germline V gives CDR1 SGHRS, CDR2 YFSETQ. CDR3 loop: CASSLETAGNTIYF. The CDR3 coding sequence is TGCGCCAGCAGCTTGGAAACAGCCGGAAACACCATATATTTT.

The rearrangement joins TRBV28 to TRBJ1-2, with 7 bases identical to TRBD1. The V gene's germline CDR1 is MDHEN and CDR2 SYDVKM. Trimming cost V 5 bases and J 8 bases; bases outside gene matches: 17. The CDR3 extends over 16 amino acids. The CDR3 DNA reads TGTGCCAGCAGTCCCTTCCAGACAGGGAACGGTCGAGGCTACACCTTC. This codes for CASSPFQTGNGRGYTF.

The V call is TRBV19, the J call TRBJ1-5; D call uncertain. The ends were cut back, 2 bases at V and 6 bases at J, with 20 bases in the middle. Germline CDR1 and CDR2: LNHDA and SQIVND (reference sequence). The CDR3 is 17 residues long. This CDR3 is CASSISGEGKRPQPQHF. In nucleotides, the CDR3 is TGTGCCAGTAGTATATCCGGGGAAGGCAAACGTCCTCAGCCCCAGCATTTT.

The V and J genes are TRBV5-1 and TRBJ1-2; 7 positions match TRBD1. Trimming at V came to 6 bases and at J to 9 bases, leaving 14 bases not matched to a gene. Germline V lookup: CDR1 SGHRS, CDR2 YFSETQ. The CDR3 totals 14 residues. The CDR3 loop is CASIMAFWDRRYTF. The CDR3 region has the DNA TGCGCCAGCATCATGGCCTTTTGGGACAGACGCTACACCTTC.

CDR3 sequence (DNA): TGTGCCTGGAGTGGCAGGGCTGGGGCCAACGTCCTGACTTTC. Its translation is CAWSGRAGANVLTF. The V gene is TRBV30, the J gene TRBJ2-6, with D possibly TRBD1 on 5 matching bases. Germline CDR1 reads GTSNPN; CDR2 reads SVGIG (reference sequence). With 1 base removed from V and 2 bases from J, the gap between germline ends came to 6 bases. There are 14 residues in the CDR3.

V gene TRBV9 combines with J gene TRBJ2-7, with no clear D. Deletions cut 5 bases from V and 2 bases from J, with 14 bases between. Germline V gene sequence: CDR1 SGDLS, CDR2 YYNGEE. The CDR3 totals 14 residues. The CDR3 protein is CASSPIGLTYEQYF. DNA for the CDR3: TGTGCCAGCAGTCCAATCGGGTTAACCTACGAGCAGTACTTC.

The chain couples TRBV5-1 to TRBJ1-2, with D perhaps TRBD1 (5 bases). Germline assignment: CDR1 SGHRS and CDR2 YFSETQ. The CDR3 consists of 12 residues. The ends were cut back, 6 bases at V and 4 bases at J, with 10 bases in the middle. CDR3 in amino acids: CASNQGPYGYTF. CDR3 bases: TGCGCCAGCAACCAGGGTCCCTATGGCTACACCTTC.

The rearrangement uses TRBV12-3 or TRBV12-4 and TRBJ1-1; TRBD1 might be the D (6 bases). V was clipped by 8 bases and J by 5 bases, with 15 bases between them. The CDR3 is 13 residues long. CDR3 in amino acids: CASSRGGDTEAFF. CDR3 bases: TGTGCCAGCTCAAGAGGGGGAGATACTGAAGCTTTCTTT.

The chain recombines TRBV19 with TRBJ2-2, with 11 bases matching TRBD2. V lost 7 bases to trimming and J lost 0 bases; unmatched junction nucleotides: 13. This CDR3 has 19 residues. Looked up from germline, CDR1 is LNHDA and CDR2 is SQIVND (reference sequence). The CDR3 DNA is TGTGCCAGTACTATCCCCCCGGGACTAGCGGCGCCGAACACCGGGGAGCTGTTTTTT. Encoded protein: CASTIPPGLAAPNTGELFF.

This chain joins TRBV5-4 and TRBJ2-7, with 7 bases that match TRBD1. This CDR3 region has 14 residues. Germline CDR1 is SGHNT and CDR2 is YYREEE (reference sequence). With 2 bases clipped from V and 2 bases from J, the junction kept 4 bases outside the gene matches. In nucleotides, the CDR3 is TGTGCCAGCAGCTTTCCGACAGGGCCCTACGAGCAGTACTTC. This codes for CASSFPTGPYEQYF.

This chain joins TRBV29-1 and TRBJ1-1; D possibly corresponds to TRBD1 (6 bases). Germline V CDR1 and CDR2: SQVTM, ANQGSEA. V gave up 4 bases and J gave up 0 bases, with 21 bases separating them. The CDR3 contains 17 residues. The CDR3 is CSVALGQRVGVNTEAFF. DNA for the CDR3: TGCAGCGTTGCGTTAGGACAGCGTGTAGGCGTGAACACTGAAGCTTTCTTT.

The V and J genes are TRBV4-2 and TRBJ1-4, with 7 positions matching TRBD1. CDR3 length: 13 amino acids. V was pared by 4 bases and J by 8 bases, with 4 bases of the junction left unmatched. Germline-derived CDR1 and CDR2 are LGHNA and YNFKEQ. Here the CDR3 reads CASSRGQTEKLFF. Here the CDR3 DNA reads TGTGCCAGCAGCCGGGGACAGACCGAAAAACTGTTTTTT.

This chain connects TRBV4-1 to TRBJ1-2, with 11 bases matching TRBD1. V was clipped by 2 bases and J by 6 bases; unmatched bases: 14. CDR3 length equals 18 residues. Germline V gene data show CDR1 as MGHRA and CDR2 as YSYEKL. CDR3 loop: CASSQWVLSGQGANGYTF. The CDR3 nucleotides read TGCGCCAGCAGCCAATGGGTCCTGTCCGGACAGGGGGCCAATGGCTACACCTTC.

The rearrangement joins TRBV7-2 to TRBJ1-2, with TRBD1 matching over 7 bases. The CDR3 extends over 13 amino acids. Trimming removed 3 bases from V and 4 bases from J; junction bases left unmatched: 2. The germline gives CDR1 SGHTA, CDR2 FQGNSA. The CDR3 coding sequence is TGTGCCAGCAGCTTGACAGGGAGCTATGGCTACACCTTC. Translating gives CASSLTGSYGYTF.

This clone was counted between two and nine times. DNA for the CDR3: TGTGCCAGCAAGACAGGGATTAACTATGGCTACACCTTC. Translating gives CASKTGINYGYTF. The chain has TRBV28 and TRBJ1-2, with 7 positions matching TRBD1. The germline CDR1 and CDR2 sequences are MDHEN and SYDVKM. The ends lost 7 bases at V and 1 base at J; junction bases unmatched: 3. CDR3 length: 13 amino acids.

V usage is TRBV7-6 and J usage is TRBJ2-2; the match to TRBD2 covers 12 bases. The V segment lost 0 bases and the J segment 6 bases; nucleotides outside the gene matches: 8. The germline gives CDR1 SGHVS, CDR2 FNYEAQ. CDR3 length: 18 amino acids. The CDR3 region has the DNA TGTGCCAGCAGCTTAGCGACTAGCGGGGGCTTCGGGTCCGGGGAGCTGTTTTTT. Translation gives CASSLATSGGFGSGELFF.

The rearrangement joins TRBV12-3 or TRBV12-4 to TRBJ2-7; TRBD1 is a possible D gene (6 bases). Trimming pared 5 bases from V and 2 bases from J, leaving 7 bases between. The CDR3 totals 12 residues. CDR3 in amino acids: CASSRDTYEQYF. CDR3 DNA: TGTGCCAGCAGTAGGGACACCTACGAGCAGTACTTC.

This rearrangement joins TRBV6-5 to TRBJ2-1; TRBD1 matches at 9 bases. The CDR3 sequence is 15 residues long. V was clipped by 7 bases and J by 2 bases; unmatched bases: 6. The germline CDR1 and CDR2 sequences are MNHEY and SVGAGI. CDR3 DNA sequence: TGTGCCAGCACCCTAACAGGGGGCGCCTACAATGAGCAGTTCTTC. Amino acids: CASTLTGGAYNEQFF.

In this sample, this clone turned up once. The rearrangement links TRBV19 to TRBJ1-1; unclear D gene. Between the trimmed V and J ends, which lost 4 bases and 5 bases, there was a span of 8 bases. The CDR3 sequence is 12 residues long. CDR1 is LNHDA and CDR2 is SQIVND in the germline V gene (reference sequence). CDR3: CASSNRETEAFF. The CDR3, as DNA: TGTGCCAGTAGTAATCGGGAGACTGAAGCTTTCTTT.

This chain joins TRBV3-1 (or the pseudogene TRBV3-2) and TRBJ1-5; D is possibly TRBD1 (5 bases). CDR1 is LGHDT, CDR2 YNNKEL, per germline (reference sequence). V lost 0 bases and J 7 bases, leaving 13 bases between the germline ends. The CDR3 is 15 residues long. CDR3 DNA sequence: TGTGCCAGCAGCCAAGATATCGGGGGTACACAGCCCCAGCATTTT. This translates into CASSQDIGGTQPQHF.

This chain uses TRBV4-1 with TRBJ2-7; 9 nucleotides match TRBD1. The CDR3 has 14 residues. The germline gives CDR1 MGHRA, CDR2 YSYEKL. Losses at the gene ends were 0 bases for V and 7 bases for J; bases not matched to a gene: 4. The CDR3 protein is CASSQDGTGQEQYF. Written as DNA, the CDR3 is TGCGCCAGCAGCCAAGACGGGACAGGGCAAGAGCAGTACTTC.